A single sample gave rise to the 6 T cell receptor beta chains below, sequenced in a study of human T cells and chemical hapten exposure. TCRdb redid the calling of the RACE reads with MiXCR, one entry per CDR3 protein. Of roughly 120,000 distinct CDR3 sequences in the sample, about an eighth were seen once. Time point in this sample: patch test 1, 2 weeks after DPC sensitization. As for treatment: therapeutic diphenylcyclopropenone sensitization with weekly scalp DPC. The sequencing used whole blood, collected in connection with sensitization to the hapten diphenylcyclopropenone (DPC). Every receptor here comes from a man aged 18 to 35 with alopecia areata. Some clones in this sample may be carry-over from other donors' samples.

V is TRBV4-3 and J is TRBJ2-3; D assignment may be TRBD1 or TRBD2 (6 bases each). The V gene's germline CDR1 is LGHNA and CDR2 YSLEER. This CDR3 region has 15 residues. The V gene lost 6 bases and the J gene lost 1 base, with 14 bases spanning the gap. The CDR3 region is CASRKGGLRTDTQYF. Written as DNA, the CDR3 is TGCGCCAGCAGGAAGGGGGGCCTTCGCACAGATACGCAGTATTTT.

The sample holds a few counts of this clonotype. The gene calls are TRBV20-1 and TRBJ2-7; D not certain. This CDR3 region has 13 residues. V gave up 6 bases and J gave up 3 bases, with 15 bases separating them. Germline V lookup: CDR1 DFQATT, CDR2 SNEGSKA (reference sequence). The DNA for the CDR3 is TGCAGTGCCAACTTAGTGGAACACTACGAGCAGTACTTC. Amino acids: CSANLVEHYEQYF.

This clonotype turned up a few times. This chain's CDR3 is CASSQGTSGGVRGQYF. Here the CDR3 DNA reads TGCGCCAGCAGCCAAGGGACTAGCGGGGGGGTACGCGGGCAGTACTTC. The chain uses TRBV4-3 and TRBJ2-7; TRBD2 matches 15 bases. J was trimmed by 9 bases and V by 1 base; bases with no gene match: 7. The CDR3 is 16 amino acids. Germline V CDR1 and CDR2: LGHNA, YSLEER.

There are a few counts of this clonotype. V is TRBV6-2 or TRBV6-3 and J is TRBJ2-2; 7 bases align to TRBD1. Germline assignment: CDR1 MNHEY and CDR2 SVGEGT. Losses at the gene ends were 6 bases for V and 2 bases for J; bases not matched to a gene: 9. The CDR3 sequence is 16 residues long. CDR3 DNA: TGTGCCAGCAGCCTATCCGGGGACAGCAACACCGGGGAGCTGTTTTTT. This encodes CASSLSGDSNTGELFF.

The chain joins TRBV9 to TRBJ2-3; 12 nucleotides agree with TRBD2. The V segment lost 0 bases and the J segment 6 bases; nucleotides outside the gene matches: 11. This CDR3 contains 18 residues. From germline, CDR1 is SGDLS and CDR2 YYNGEE. The CDR3 loop reads CASSVAPRLAGVRDTQYF. The CDR3 nucleotides read TGTGCCAGCAGCGTAGCCCCTCGACTAGCGGGGGTACGGGATACGCAGTATTTT.

In this sample, this clonotype turned up a few times. This chain links TRBV12-3 or TRBV12-4 with TRBJ2-3; unclear D gene. V gave up 5 bases and J gave up 4 bases, with 13 bases separating them. This CDR3 has 14 amino acids. CDR3 residues: CASSPITESDTQYF. The CDR3 bases are TGTGCCAGCAGTCCCATAACGGAATCAGATACGCAGTATTTT.